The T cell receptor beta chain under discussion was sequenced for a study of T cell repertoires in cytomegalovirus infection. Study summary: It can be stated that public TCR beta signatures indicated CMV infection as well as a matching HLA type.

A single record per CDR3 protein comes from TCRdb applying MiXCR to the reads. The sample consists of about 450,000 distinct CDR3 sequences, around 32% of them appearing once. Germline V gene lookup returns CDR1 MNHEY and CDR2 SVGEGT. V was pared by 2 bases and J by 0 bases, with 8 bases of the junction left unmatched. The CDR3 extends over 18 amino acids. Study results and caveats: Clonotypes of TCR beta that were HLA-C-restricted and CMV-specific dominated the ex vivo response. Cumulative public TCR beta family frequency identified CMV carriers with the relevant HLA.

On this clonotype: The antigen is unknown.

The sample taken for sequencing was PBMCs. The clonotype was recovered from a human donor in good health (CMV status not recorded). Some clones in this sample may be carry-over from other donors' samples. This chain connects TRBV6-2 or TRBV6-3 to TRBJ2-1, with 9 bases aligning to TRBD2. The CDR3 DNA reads TGTGCCAGCAGTTACATTGGTAGCGGGGGCGACTCCTACAATGAGCAGTTCTTC. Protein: CASSYIGSGGDSYNEQFF.